The 10 T cell receptor beta chains presented below share a single source sample, sequenced in a study of blood T cell repertoires in COVID-19. Assay: immunoSEQ multiplex PCR; the TCRdb copy retains only in-frame clones and omits some. Found here are 120,000 or so clones, roughly 85% of them singletons; the top ten hold approximately 25%. Sequenced input: peripheral blood. The receptors originated from a human donor in a cohort sampled during active COVID-19.

This clone occurred once. Other DNA variants within this sample encode the same CDR3. The chain combines TRBV27 with TRBJ1-2, with D tentatively TRBD1 (5 bases). CDR3 size: 13 residues. Germline V gene sequence: CDR1 MNHEY, CDR2 SMNVEV (reference sequence). V lost 4 bases and J 8 bases, leaving 14 bases between the germline ends. CDR3 protein: CASSSGGSGGYTF. CDR3 bases: TGTGCCAGCAGTTCGGGGGGTTCGGGAGGCTACACCTTC.

The rearrangement uses TRBV7-6 and TRBJ1-5; possibly TRBD1 for D (5 bases). This CDR3 has 15 amino acids. Trimming stripped 5 bases from V and 6 bases from J, with 17 bases between. Looked up from germline, CDR1 is SGHVS and CDR2 is FNYEAQ. CDR3 coding DNA: TGTGCCAGCAGCCCATCCCGGGGGATGAGTCAGCCCCAGCATTTT. Its translation is CASSPSRGMSQPQHF.

The V gene is TRBV7-6, the J gene TRBJ2-5, with D possibly being TRBD1 (6 bases). The CDR3 consists of 13 residues. Trimming removed 5 bases from V and 7 bases from J, with 14 bases in between. Germline-derived CDR1 and CDR2 are SGHVS and FNYEAQ. Here the CDR3 DNA reads TGTGCCAGCAGCCGATCGGACAGTCTGACCCAGTACTTC. This translates into CASSRSDSLTQYF.

This chain uses TRBV6-4 with TRBJ2-3; weak D call: TRBD2 (5 bases). The CDR3 is made up of 15 amino acids. Germline V gene data show CDR1 as MRHNA and CDR2 as SNTAGT. Between the trimmed V and J ends, which lost 2 bases and 0 bases, there was a span of 9 bases. In DNA, the CDR3 is TGTGCCAGCAGTGACGTGGCGGGCAGCACAGATACGCAGTATTTT. This codes for CASSDVAGSTDTQYF.

This clone has only a few counts. The chain recombines TRBV9 with TRBJ2-3; a weak D match, TRBD1 (5 bases). The CDR3 is 15 residues long. V dropped 0 bases and J dropped 4 bases, with 12 bases sitting between them. CDR1 and CDR2 from the germline V gene are SGDLS and YYNGEE. The CDR3 DNA follows: TGTGCCAGCAGCGTAGGGGGCATTAGAGCAGATACGCAGTATTTT. Protein product: CASSVGGIRADTQYF.

This clone was observed a handful of times. The rearrangement joins TRBV10-3 to TRBJ2-7; TRBD2 agrees at 14 bases. Per germline, CDR1 ENHRY and CDR2 SYGVKD. The CDR3 has 16 residues. V shed 10 bases, J shed 3 bases, and the junction held 11 bases outside the gene matches. The CDR3 region has the DNA TGTGCCAGTAAACCGACTAGCGGGAGGGCCGTCTACGAGCAGTACTTC. Protein product: CASKPTSGRAVYEQYF.

The chain links TRBV29-1 to TRBJ1-4; 8 bases map to TRBD1. The junction had 8 bases not matched to a gene; V was cut back by 1 base and J by 7 bases. The CDR3 has 15 amino acids. The germline gives CDR1 SQVTM, CDR2 ANQGSEA. The CDR3 here is CSVEGGETGVEKLFF. In nucleotides, the CDR3 is TGCAGCGTTGAAGGTGGGGAGACAGGGGTTGAAAAACTGTTTTTT.

This clone was counted between two and nine times. The chain recombines TRBV7-2 with TRBJ2-1; 13 bases agree with TRBD2. This CDR3 is built from 15 residues. Losses at the gene ends were 7 bases for V and 7 bases for J; bases not matched to a gene: 7. Germline loops: CDR1 SGHTA, CDR2 FQGNSA. DNA of the CDR3: TGTGCCAGCATCCTCGGACTAGCGGGAGCTAATGAGCAGTTCTTC. It specifies CASILGLAGANEQFF. The full variable domain, rest sourced from reference TRBV7-2 and TRBJ2-1, is GAGVSQSPSNKVTEKGKDVELRCDPISGHTALYWYRQSLGQGLEFLIYFQGNSAPDKSGLPSDRFSAERTGGSVSTLTIQRTQQEDSAVYLCASILGLAGANEQFFGPGTRLTVL.

V and J are TRBV19 and TRBJ2-3; perhaps TRBD2 as D (5 bases). V lost 5 bases to trimming and J lost 7 bases, with 19 bases between them. The germline gives CDR1 LNHDA, CDR2 SQIVND (reference sequence). The CDR3 loop spans 15 amino acids. The CDR3 bases are TGTGCCAGTAGTTCCCGCGGGCTGGAACCATATACGCAGTATTTT. It specifies CASSSRGLEPYTQYF.

On this clone itself: The sample holds other DNA sequences that translate to the same CDR3. The genes are TRBV7-3 and TRBJ2-5, with D possibly matching TRBD2 (6 bases). Germline V gene sequence: CDR1 SGHTA, CDR2 FQGTGA. V was trimmed by 4 bases and J by 5 bases, leaving 11 bases between them. The CDR3 sequence is 13 residues long. The CDR3 loop is CASSSGGGETQYF. CDR3 DNA: TGTGCCAGCAGCTCCGGGGGTGGGGAGACCCAGTACTTC.